What follows describes a single T cell receptor (beta chain). Its antigen remains unidentified. Individual cDNA molecules each received unique molecular identifiers attached to them. TCRdb itself ran the 5' RACE reads through MiXCR, one entry per CDR3 protein. In the table there are some 80,000 distinct CDR3 sequences, about an eighth of which are singletons. The sample belongs to a study of early T cells in non-severe SARS-CoV-2 infection. Across the study: Sequenced material consisted of bulk RNA (from unsorted whole blood), and chains were unpaired. Study-level findings and limits: In VDJdb matching, anti-spike CD8 responses were favored while private and CD4 specificities went missing.

This CDR3 contains 14 residues. With 6 bases removed from V and 2 bases from J, the gap between germline ends came to 15 bases. Germline CDR1 and CDR2: SQVTM and ANQGSEA. The sequencing sample was made of whole blood. The sequence was collected from an adult who was a healthcare worker with PCR-confirmed SARS-CoV-2 infection or an uninfected control (not recorded which). This chain connects TRBV29-1 to TRBJ2-3; D gene ambiguous. CDR3: CSVSIRGITDTQYF. CDR3 in DNA: TGCAGCGTCTCGATCCGTGGAATCACAGATACGCAGTATTTT.